This record concerns one TCR beta chain sequence. This receptor's antigen is unknown. Per-base qualities were not stored, and no clone one base away is much larger. To sequence the TCRbeta CDR3 region, genomic DNA was isolated from the sorted cells. TCRbeta CDR3 regions were sequenced using the immunoSEQ Assay. Imported from immuneACCESS, the table was reduced by TCRdb to in-frame sequences with V and J called. These copies leave out some clones; in studies compared against another copy, an unresolved V gene accounts for under half, and the cause of the remainder is not known. A total of over 30,000 clones appear in this sample, about 74% of them only once. The ten most abundant clones make up roughly a fifth of the sample. From the cysteine up to the phenylalanine, the CDR3 has a length of 14 residues. Just the 42-base CDR3 DNA is kept, in frame starting at base 1. V is trimmed back by 3 bases and J by 0 bases, and the junction contains 1 base that no gene match accounts for. CDR1 is given as MNHGY and CDR2 as SVAAGI, both from the germline V gene.

The data originate from a study of OX40 agonist ivuxolimab in advanced cancers. With respect to the entire study: Ivuxolimab was a fully human IgG2 agonistic monoclonal antibody targeting the costimulatory receptor OX40 (CD134). Intravenous ivuxolimab was administered to patients every 2 weeks at six dose levels: 0.01, 0.1, 0.3, 1.5, 3 and 10 mg/kg. In the dose-escalation cohort, around four fifths of patients were male, and the mean age was around 65 years with a range of roughly 20 to 80. Partial responses occurred in three dose-escalation patients, of whom one had hepatocellular carcinoma and two had cutaneous melanoma. Of the roughly 54 patients in dose escalation, about 20 had hepatocellular carcinoma, about 15 had melanoma, 9 had renal cell carcinoma and 9 had head and neck cancer. The paper reports the monotherapy dose-escalation portion (N = 52 patients) of the phase I ivuxolimab trial. Patients were allowed to have had prior anti-PD-1, anti-PD-L1 or anti-CTLA-4 therapy, and 30% to 50% of the dose-escalation patients had previously received checkpoint inhibitors. Peripheral TCRbeta sequencing aimed to test whether ivuxolimab altered TCR sequence diversity and caused clonal T-cell expansion.

The trial excluded patients who had a history of autoimmune disease or who were on systemic immunosuppression. Peripheral blood for TCR sequencing was drawn from every dose cohort at baseline, at cycle 4 day 1 and at cycle 7 day 1. The samples were taken from a phase I, first-in-human, multicenter, open-label dose-escalation trial of ivuxolimab. Adults with locally advanced or metastatic head and neck squamous cell, hepatocellular, melanoma or renal cell carcinoma were enrolled in the trial. Before TCR sequencing, CD4+ T cells and CD8+ T cells were sorted from peripheral blood as separate populations. Findings and caveats that apply to the study as a whole: At doses of 0.1 to 3.0 mg/kg, clonal expansion of both CD4+ and CD8+ blood T cells was observed from baseline to week 6. Which antigens the clonally expanded peripheral T cells were specific for was not determined. After ivuxolimab, CD8+ T cells had more expanded clones than CD4+ T cells on average. In the 0.1-3.0 mg/kg groups, partial responders were among the patients with the lowest normalized peripheral clonal expansion, particularly in CD8+ T cells. Low levels of normalized T-cell clonal expansion were also shown by some nonresponding patients.

The source material was CD4+ or CD8+ T cells sorted from blood, sampled in a trial of the OX40 agonist ivuxolimab. The sequence is built from TRBV6-9 and TRBJ1-2, and 7 bases in between align with TRBD1. The sequence was collected from an adult with an advanced solid tumor such as melanoma, head and neck, liver or kidney cancer. In nucleotide form, the sequence is TGTGCCAGCAGTTACCAGGGGGCTAACTATGGCTACACCTTC. Translated, this is CASSYQGANYGYTF.